Listed below are T cell receptor beta chains from one sample, sequenced in a study of graft-versus-host responses after intestinal transplantation. Repertoires were generated with immunoSEQ multiplex PCR, while TCRdb's copy carries only in-frame clones and drops some. Here the sample spans roughly 14,000 clones, roughly 28% being singletons. This specimen was alloreactive CD4+ T cells from a mixed lymphocyte reaction culture, taken before intestinal transplant. The receptor set was obtained from a human patient who received an intestinal transplant. CDR3s include the opening cysteine and the closing phenylalanine or tryptophan.

TRBJ2-7	TRBV29-1	CSVADLYEQYF
TRBJ2-7	TRBV19	CASSIGTPRDLIRGEQYF
TRBJ1-2	TRBV19	CASTLDTLDYTF
TRBJ1-6	TRBV27	CASSSRTGVGNSPLHF
TRBJ1-1	TRBV5-6	CASSLSAGPVGFF
TRBJ2-7	TRBV5-1	CASSPQSWGLYEQYF
TRBJ2-7	TRBV7-3	CASRSAGGSYEQYF
TRBJ2-1	TRBV11-1	CASSDQQGASEQFF
TRBJ2-4	TRBV18	CASSPKDRVNENF
TRBJ1-6	TRBV7-3	CASSLMGQHNSPLHF
TRBJ2-1	TRBV30	CAWSVLVTPKYNEQFF
TRBJ1-1	TRBV18	CASSPQEVPNTEAFF
TRBJ1-2	TRBV30	CAWSVPGTNYGYTF
TRBJ2-5	TRBV2	CASSEAMAGGQGTQYF
TRBJ1-1	TRBV29-1	CSVTRTGGMNTEAFF
TRBJ2-5	TRBV6-5	CASSYLASKETQYF
TRBJ2-2	TRBV6-4	CASSSDTTGELFF